This entry lists 24 T cell receptor beta chains sequenced from one sample in a study of cytomegalovirus exposure and HLA in healthy donors. It was with 60 Vbeta and 13 Jbeta primers that the PCR ran. The table came from immunoSEQ multiplex PCR; TCRdb's copy has only in-frame clones and leaves some out. There are 150,000 to 200,000 clones in the sample; more than 70% occur only once, and approximately 0.99% lies in the top ten. The sample was PBMCs. These receptors originate from a woman aged 40 to 55 in good health and CMV-seronegative.

The chain links TRBV5-5 to TRBJ2-7, with TRBD1 matching 7 bases. V was pared by 6 bases and J by 2 bases, with 8 bases of the junction left unmatched. CDR1 is SGHKS, CDR2 YYEKEE, per germline (reference sequence). This CDR3 is built from 14 residues. The CDR3 coding sequence is TGTGCCAGCAATTCAGACAGGGCCACCTACGAGCAGTACTTC. Protein sequence: CASNSDRATYEQYF.

The chain joins TRBV19 to TRBJ1-3; weak D call: TRBD1 (6 bases). The CDR3 extends over 14 amino acids. The ends were cut back, 6 bases at V and 0 bases at J, with 9 bases in the middle. Looked up from germline, CDR1 is LNHDA and CDR2 is SQIVND (reference sequence). The CDR3 loop is CASRRGASGNTIYF. Written as DNA, the CDR3 is TGTGCCAGTAGGCGGGGGGCCTCTGGAAACACCATATATTTT.

This rearrangement joins TRBV7-2 to TRBJ2-3, with D perhaps matching TRBD2 (6 bases). The CDR3 contains 16 residues. The V end was cut by 2 bases, the J end by 0 bases, with 12 bases between. The germline CDR1 and CDR2 sequences are SGHTA and FQGNSA. CDR3 sequence reads: CASSLRSGDSTDTQYF. CDR3 sequence (DNA): TGTGCCAGCAGCTTACGTAGCGGAGATAGCACAGATACGCAGTATTTT.

The chain employs TRBV30 and TRBJ2-1; 7 nucleotides agree with TRBD2. V lost 4 bases and J lost 5; bases outside the gene matches: 14. This CDR3 comprises 16 residues. CDR1 and CDR2 (germline): GTSNPN, SVGIG (reference sequence). The CDR3 bases are TGTGCCTGGACCCCGGGAGGCGGGAGTTTCCACAATGAGCAGTTCTTC. The encoded protein is CAWTPGGGSFHNEQFF.

The chain is built from TRBV28 and TRBJ2-7; D perhaps matches TRBD2 (6 bases). Germline V CDR1 and CDR2: MDHEN, SYDVKM. The V and J ends lost 8 bases and 4 bases respectively, with 9 bases between them. CDR3 length equals 11 residues. The CDR3 bases are TGTGCCAGCGCGGGATCTTACGAGCAGTACGTC. This gives the protein CASAGSYEQYV.

The rearrangement links TRBV11-2 to TRBJ1-5, with a weak D call TRBD1 (5 bases). V was pared by 1 base and J by 10 bases, with 11 bases between. There are 13 residues in the CDR3. Germline CDR1 SGHAT, CDR2 FQNNGV. CDR3 sequence reads: CASSLARGHPQHF. The DNA for the CDR3 is TGTGCCAGCAGCTTAGCTAGGGGTCATCCCCAGCATTTT.

This chain uses TRBV5-1 with TRBJ2-3, with 8 bases lining up with TRBD2. The CDR3 runs to 15 residues. The germline V gene has CDR1 SGHRS and CDR2 YFSETQ. V was clipped by 4 bases and J by 6 bases; unmatched bases: 10. Here the CDR3 reads CASSVSGTSEDTQYF. In DNA, the CDR3 is TGCGCCAGCAGCGTCTCCGGGACTAGTGAGGATACGCAGTATTTT.

The DNA for the CDR3 is TGTGCCAGTAGTGGGGACAGGGGGCGCAGGACTGAAGCTTTCTTT. This translates into CASSGDRGRRTEAFF. The rearrangement joins TRBV19 to TRBJ1-1; TRBD1 aligns across 12 bases. Germline CDR1 reads LNHDA; CDR2 reads SQIVND (reference sequence). This CDR3 has 15 amino acids. Germline trimming cut 5 bases from V and 5 bases from J; bases unmatched to any gene: 6.

The chain carries TRBV6-5 and TRBJ1-1, with a tentative D call TRBD1 (5 bases). This CDR3 spans 13 amino acids. Germline CDR1 reads MNHEY; CDR2 reads SVGAGI. V lost 0 bases and J lost 5, with 7 bases in between. The CDR3 spells CASSYSRGTEAFF. CDR3 DNA: TGTGCCAGCAGTTACTCTCGGGGGACTGAAGCTTTCTTT.

The chain recombines TRBV19 with TRBJ1-2; D is undetermined. This CDR3 contains 15 residues. Trimming left V 1 base short and J 5 bases short, with 14 bases between. Germline CDR1 is LNHDA and CDR2 is SQIVND (reference sequence). The CDR3: CASSIGAQAKYGYTF. The DNA of the CDR3 is TGTGCCAGTAGTATAGGAGCCCAAGCCAAGTATGGCTACACCTTC.

The rearrangement uses TRBV12-5 and TRBJ2-2; no firm D call. The germline CDR1 and CDR2 sequences are LGHNT and FRNRAP. The CDR3 contains 13 residues. V was cut by 1 base and J by 6 bases, with 6 bases left in between. CDR3 nucleotide sequence: TGTGCTAGTGGTTTGGACCAGGCCGGGGAGCTGTTTTTT. It yields the protein CASGLDQAGELFF. Full variable domain (missing parts from reference TRBV12-5 and TRBJ2-2): DARVTQTPRHKVTEMGQEVTMRCQPILGHNTVFWYRQTMMQGLELLAYFRNRAPLDDSGMPKDRFSAEMPDATLATLKIQPSEPRDSAVYFCASGLDQAGELFFGEGSRLTVL.

The chain recombines TRBV6-1 with TRBJ1-2; 8 nucleotides line up with TRBD1. CDR3 size: 15 residues. The germline gives CDR1 MNHNS, CDR2 SASEGT. Unmatched junction bases numbered 10, after V lost 2 bases and J lost 8 bases. CDR3 nucleotide sequence: TGTGCCAGCAGTGAATATCTAGGACAGGGAGAAGGCTACACCTTC. Translating it yields CASSEYLGQGEGYTF.

This clone was seen a few times. This chain joins TRBV7-2 and TRBJ2-1; 8 bases map to TRBD2. Trimming took 4 bases from V and 8 from J; bases not matched to a gene: 4. The germline gives CDR1 SGHTA, CDR2 FQGNSA. This CDR3 is 13 amino acids long. This CDR3 reads CASSWTSQYEQFF. The CDR3 DNA reads as TGTGCCAGCAGCTGGACTAGCCAGTATGAGCAGTTCTTC.

V gene TRBV30 combines with J gene TRBJ2-3; D remains unclear. V was cut by 1 base and J by 6 bases, with 11 bases left in between. Germline V gene data show CDR1 as GTSNPN and CDR2 as SVGIG (reference sequence). This CDR3 has 13 residues. The CDR3 sequence is CAWSAGSEDTQYF. CDR3 nucleotides: TGTGCCTGGAGTGCCGGGTCAGAGGATACGCAGTATTTT.

This rearrangement joins TRBV5-1 to TRBJ2-1; 8 bases are shared with TRBD2. With V trimmed by 6 bases and J by 8 bases, 10 bases remained unmatched. Germline V gene data show CDR1 as SGHRS and CDR2 as YFSETQ. The CDR3 runs to 14 residues. Here the CDR3 reads CASKGQRETYEQFF. The CDR3, as DNA: TGCGCCAGCAAGGGCCAGCGGGAGACCTATGAGCAGTTCTTC.

The chain is built from TRBV4-1 and TRBJ2-7; 8 bases map to TRBD1. The germline gives CDR1 MGHRA, CDR2 YSYEKL. V lost 0 bases to trimming and J lost 3 bases; unmatched junction nucleotides: 7. This CDR3 region has 16 residues. As DNA, the CDR3 is TGCGCCAGCAGCCAAGATTGGGGACAGGTCCTCTACGAGCAGTACTTC. Translated, it gives CASSQDWGQVLYEQYF.

The gene calls are TRBV7-9 and TRBJ2-7; 8 nucleotides match TRBD2. Germline CDR1 and CDR2: SEHNR and FQNEAQ (reference sequence). The V segment lost 5 bases and the J segment 1 base; nucleotides outside the gene matches: 7. The CDR3 consists of 15 residues. Here the CDR3 DNA reads TGTGCCAGCAGCCACCCGGAGCGGGGGTCCTACGAGCAGTACTTC. The encoded protein is CASSHPERGSYEQYF. The variable domain in full, with the rest retrieved from reference TRBV7-9 and TRBJ2-7, is DTGVSQNPRHKITKRGQNVTFRCDPISEHNRLYWYRQTLGQGPEFLTYFQNEAQLEKSRLLSDRFSAERPKGSFSTLEIQRTEQGDSAMYLCASSHPERGSYEQYFGPGTRLTVT.

The V gene is TRBV11-3, the J gene TRBJ2-3, with TRBD2 as a possible D gene (5 bases). Germline lookup yields CDR1 SGHNT and CDR2 YENEEA. Trimming removed 6 bases at V and 6 bases at J, with 13 bases between. CDR3 length: 13 residues. The CDR3 region has the DNA TGTGCCAGCAGGCCGACGGGGTCCGATACGCAGTATTTT. The encoded protein is CASRPTGSDTQYF.

A few counts support this clone. The CDR3 is CASSHNPTASADEQYF. CDR3 sequence (DNA): TGCGCCAGCAGCCATAACCCGACGGCTAGCGCTGACGAGCAGTACTTC. The rearrangement links TRBV4-3 to TRBJ2-7, with a possible D match to TRBD2 (6 bases). From germline, CDR1 is LGHNA and CDR2 YSLEER. The CDR3 consists of 16 residues. Trimming shortened V by 3 bases and J by 5 bases, and 20 bases separated the two germline ends.

This chain uses TRBV7-2 with TRBJ2-1; 8 bases are a match to TRBD1. J was trimmed by 1 base and V by 5 bases; bases with no gene match: 4. This CDR3 has 15 amino acids. Germline V gene data show CDR1 as SGHTA and CDR2 as FQGNSA. The DNA for the CDR3 is TGTGCCAGCAGCGTGGACAGGGAATCCTACAATGAGCAGTTCTTC. This encodes CASSVDRESYNEQFF.

This chain joins TRBV30 and TRBJ1-2; D is uncertain. Germline loops: CDR1 GTSNPN, CDR2 SVGIG (reference sequence). V dropped 0 bases and J dropped 7 bases, with 12 bases sitting between them. The CDR3 is 13 residues long. CDR3 loop: CAWSVGSHGGYTF. CDR3 bases: TGTGCCTGGAGTGTGGGCAGCCATGGTGGCTACACCTTC.

The table lists this clone with a few counts. The chain links TRBV7-9 to TRBJ1-2; D is possibly TRBD1 (5 bases). The V and J ends lost 2 bases and 4 bases respectively, with 8 bases between them. There are 13 residues in the CDR3. Germline V gene sequence: CDR1 SEHNR, CDR2 FQNEAQ (reference sequence). CDR3 in DNA: TGTGCCAGCAGCTTACCGCAGGGCTATGGCTACACCTTC. Translating gives CASSLPQGYGYTF.

The chain has TRBV30 and TRBJ2-2; TRBD1 matches 11 bases. The length of the CDR3 is 19 residues. CDR1 GTSNPN and CDR2 SVGIG come from the germline V gene (reference sequence). V was clipped by 1 base and J by 1 base; unmatched bases: 11. The CDR3 region is CAWSDLLPGQGVNTGELFF. The CDR3 coding sequence is TGTGCCTGGAGTGACCTCCTTCCGGGACAGGGGGTGAACACCGGGGAGCTGTTTTTT.

The V and J genes are TRBV18 and TRBJ1-4; D might be TRBD1 (5 bases). Trimming took off 6 bases at V and 5 bases at J, with 13 bases between the two ends. Germline CDR1 KGHSH, CDR2 LQKENI. This CDR3 is 14 amino acids long. CDR3 loop: CASSPTASNEKLFF. The DNA for the CDR3 is TGTGCCAGCTCCCCGACAGCTTCGAATGAAAAACTGTTTTTT.